This T cell receptor beta chain came from a study of T-cell memory formation after mild COVID-19. For the study at large: Largely, TCR clusters stayed within a single donor. Study-wide results and limits: For second-wave clones that peaked at day 37, SARS-CoV-2 specificity went unverified. Contracting clones from day 15 to 85 showed balanced CD4/CD8; later expanders favored CD4+.

Via MiXCR, TCRdb re-called the 5' RACE reads, giving one row per CDR3 protein. The sample records 350,000 to 450,000 distinct CDR3 sequences, 15% to 20% being singletons. CDR1 and CDR2 from the germline V gene are MNHEY and SMNVEV (reference sequence). V was shortened by 4 bases and J by 7 bases, with 17 bases between the two germline ends. The CDR3 covers 14 residues. This clonotype was counted only a few times. Its target is unknown. This receptor was taken from an adult woman who had mild COVID-19 (a few samples of this study predate the infection). Cell type and time point are not known. The chain couples TRBV27 to TRBJ2-7; perhaps TRBD2 as D (6 bases). The specimen sequenced was PBMCs or a T cell subset sorted from them (not recorded which). This CDR3 is CASSSLVRAGEQYF. The DNA for the CDR3 is TGTGCCAGCAGTTCCCTGGTCAGGGCGGGGGAGCAGTACTTC.